This is a list of T cell receptor beta chains from one sample in a study of T cell responses to AZD1222 COVID-19 vaccine. The table came from immunoSEQ multiplex PCR; TCRdb's copy has only in-frame clones and leaves some out. This sample has approximately 140,000 clones, with about 94% found just once. Sequenced here: peripheral blood, sampled 28 days after the second AZD1222 dose. Source of these receptors: an adult who received the AZD1222 COVID-19 vaccine. Each CDR3 is given without its conserved first and last residue.

CDR3 length: 12
V gene: TRBV7-6
CDR3 protein: ASSPEDGPYEQY

CDR3 length: 14
V gene: TRBV6-1
CDR3 protein: ASSVPPGTVNTEAF

CDR3 length: 12
V gene: TRBV18
CDR3 protein: ASSPDRGTDTQY

CDR3 length: 15
V gene: TRBV18
CDR3 protein: ASSPNRILSSAGELF

CDR3 length: 10
V gene: TRBV7-9
CDR3 protein: ASSLLLGEQF

CDR3 length: 14
V gene: TRBV19
CDR3 protein: ASSMPGGLSTDTQY

CDR3 length: 12
V gene: TRBV27
CDR3 protein: ASSKGYSNQPQH

CDR3 length: 10
V gene: TRBV7-2
CDR3 protein: ASSLTREEQF

CDR3 length: 16
V gene: TRBV5-1
CDR3 protein: ASSQGLAGGLGTDTQY

CDR3 length: 13
V gene: TRBV2
CDR3 protein: ASRGPKEANTEAF

CDR3 length: 12
V gene: TRBV24-1
CDR3 protein: ATSDFLGDNEQF

CDR3 length: 12
V gene: TRBV5-1
CDR3 protein: ASSPTTGRETQY

CDR3 length: 13
V gene: TRBV6-1
CDR3 protein: ASSEPRGWETEAF

CDR3 length: 16
V gene: TRBV27
CDR3 protein: ASSPGTDFRYSNQPQH

CDR3 length: 9
V gene: TRBV27
CDR3 protein: ASSGRYEQY

CDR3 length: 17
V gene: TRBV28
CDR3 protein: ASSLWGQGAGGNTDTQY

CDR3 length: 14
V gene: TRBV7-8
CDR3 protein: ASSFQGQGRTPEAF

CDR3 length: 11
V gene: TRBV6-2/TRBV6-3
CDR3 protein: ASSYTGGTEAF